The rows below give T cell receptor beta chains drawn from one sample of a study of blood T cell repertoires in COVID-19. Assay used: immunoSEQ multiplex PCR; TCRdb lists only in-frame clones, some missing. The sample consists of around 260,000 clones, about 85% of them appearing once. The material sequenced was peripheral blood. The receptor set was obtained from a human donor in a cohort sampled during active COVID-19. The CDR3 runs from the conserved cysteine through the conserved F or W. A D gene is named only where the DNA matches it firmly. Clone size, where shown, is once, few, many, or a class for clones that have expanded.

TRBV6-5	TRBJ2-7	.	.	CASSYSAGMDSEQYF	TGTGCCAGCAGTTACTCGGCGGGGATGGATTCCGAGCAGTACTTC
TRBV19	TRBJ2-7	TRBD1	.	CATGTGGMGEQYF	TGTGCCACGGGGACAGGGGGCATGGGGGAGCAGTACTTC
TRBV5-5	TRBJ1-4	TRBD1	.	CASGSAGQGAGEKLFF	TGTGCCAGCGGTTCCGCGGGGCAGGGGGCAGGTGAAAAACTGTTTTTT
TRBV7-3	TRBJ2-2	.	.	CASSPSGLARNTGELFF	TGTGCCAGCAGCCCATCGGGGCTAGCGAGGAACACCGGGGAGCTGTTTTTT
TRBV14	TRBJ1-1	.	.	CASSNLPGSTEAFF	TGTGCCAGCAGCAACCTCCCGGGGTCCACTGAAGCTTTCTTT
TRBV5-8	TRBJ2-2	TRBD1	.	CASSSQILTGTGELFF	TGTGCCAGCAGCTCCCAAATACTGACAGGGACCGGGGAGCTGTTTTTT
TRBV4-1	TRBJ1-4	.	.	CASSQEVQAVNEKLFF	TGCGCCAGCAGCCAAGAGGTACAGGCCGTTAATGAAAAACTGTTTTTT
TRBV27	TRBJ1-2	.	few	CASPDADAYGYTF	TGTGCCAGCCCCGACGCGGATGCCTATGGCTACACCTTC
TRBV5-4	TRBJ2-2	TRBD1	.	CASSQRQGAALELFF	TGTGCCAGCAGCCAAAGACAGGGGGCTGCACTCGAGCTGTTTTTT
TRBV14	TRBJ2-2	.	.	CASSLRRAQNTGELFF	TGTGCCAGCAGCCTTCGGCGGGCCCAGAACACCGGGGAGCTGTTTTTT
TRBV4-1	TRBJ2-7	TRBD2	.	CASSQVLRGGAYEQYF	TGCGCCAGCAGCCAAGTATTGCGTGGGGGGGCCTACGAGCAGTACTTC
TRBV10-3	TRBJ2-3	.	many	CAISDRGSTDTQYF	TGTGCCATCAGTGATCGGGGGAGCACAGATACGCAGTATTTT
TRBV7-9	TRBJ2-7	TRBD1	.	CASSPVQGTAYEQYF	TGTGCCAGCAGTCCAGTACAGGGGACCGCCTACGAGCAGTACTTC
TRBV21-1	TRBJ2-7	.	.	CASSKANGEQYF	TGTGCCAGCAGCAAAGCTAACGGGGAGCAGTACTTC
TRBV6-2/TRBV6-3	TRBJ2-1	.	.	CASSKLVSAVSNEQFF	TGTGCCAGCAGTAAGCTGGTGAGTGCCGTGAGTAATGAGCAGTTCTTC
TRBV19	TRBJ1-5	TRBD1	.	CASSPGTANLQGQPQHF	TGTGCCAGTAGTCCTGGGACAGCTAACCTTCAGGGTCAGCCCCAGCATTTT
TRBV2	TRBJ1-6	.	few	CASSDGRGGSYNSPLHF	TGTGCCAGCAGTGACGGTCGCGGGGGGTCCTATAATTCACCCCTCCACTTT
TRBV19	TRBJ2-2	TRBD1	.	CASSTHSSGTGTGELFF	TGTGCCAGTAGTACCCATTCCTCCGGGACAGGGACCGGGGAGCTGTTTTTT
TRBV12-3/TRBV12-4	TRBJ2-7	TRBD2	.	CASSQAGREQYF	TGTGCCAGCAGTCAAGCGGGACGGGAGCAGTACTTC
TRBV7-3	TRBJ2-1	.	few	CASSLVGHPYNEQFF	TGTGCCAGCAGCTTGGTGGGGCATCCCTACAATGAGCAGTTCTTC
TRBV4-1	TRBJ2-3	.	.	CASSQDRGISTDTQYF	TGCGCCAGCAGCCAAGATAGAGGTATTAGCACAGATACGCAGTATTTT
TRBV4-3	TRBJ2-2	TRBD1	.	CASSRGQGTNTGELFF	TGCGCCAGCAGCCGAGGACAGGGTACCAACACCGGGGAGCTGTTTTTT
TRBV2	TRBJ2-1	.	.	CASRRTDYNEQFF	TGTGCCAGCAGGAGGACAGATTACAATGAGCAGTTCTTC
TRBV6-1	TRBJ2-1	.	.	CASNEQGGRAYNEQFF	TGTGCCAGCAATGAACAAGGGGGGAGGGCCTACAATGAGCAGTTCTTC
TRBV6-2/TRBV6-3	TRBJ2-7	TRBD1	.	CASSYSTVGTGLYEQYF	TGTGCCAGCAGTTACTCGACAGTAGGGACAGGACTGTACGAGCAGTACTTC
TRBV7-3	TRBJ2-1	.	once	CASSLSPDTYNEQFF	TGTGCCAGCAGCTTAAGTCCGGACACCTACAATGAGCAGTTCTTC
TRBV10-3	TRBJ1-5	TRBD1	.	CAIRGEQGVGQPQHF	TGTGCCATCAGGGGCGAACAGGGGGTCGGGCAGCCCCAGCATTTT
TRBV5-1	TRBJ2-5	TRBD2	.	CASSLGLAGLQETQYF	TGCGCCAGCAGCTTGGGGCTAGCGGGATTACAAGAGACCCAGTACTTC
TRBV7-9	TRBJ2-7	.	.	CASSLAGANEQYF	TGTGCCAGCAGCTTGGCAGGGGCCAACGAGCAGTACTTC
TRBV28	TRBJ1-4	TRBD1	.	CASRVTGKDEKLFF	TGTGCCAGCAGGGTGACAGGGAAGGATGAAAAACTGTTTTTT
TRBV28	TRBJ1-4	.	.	CASSLFLGVTNEKLFF	TGTGCCAGCAGTTTATTCTTAGGGGTTACTAATGAAAAACTGTTTTTT
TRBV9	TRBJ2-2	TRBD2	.	CASSGLAYNTGELFF	TGTGCCAGCAGCGGACTAGCGTACAACACCGGGGAGCTGTTTTTT
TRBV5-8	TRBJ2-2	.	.	CASSLGYTSSQGELFF	TGTGCCAGCAGCTTGGGTTACACCTCAAGTCAAGGGGAGCTGTTTTTT
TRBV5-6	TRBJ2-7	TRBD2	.	CASSLTSGNNEQYF	TGTGCCAGCAGCTTGACTAGCGGGAACAACGAGCAGTACTTC
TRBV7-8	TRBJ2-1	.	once	CASSFLAREQFF	TGTGCCAGCAGCTTTCTAGCGCGGGAGCAGTTCTTC
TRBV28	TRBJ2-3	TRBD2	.	CASSLSSGADTQYF	TGTGCCAGCAGTTTATCTAGCGGGGCGGATACGCAGTATTTT
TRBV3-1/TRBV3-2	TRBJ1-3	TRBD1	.	CASSQDRLTFRSGNTIYF	TGTGCCAGCAGCCAGGACAGGCTGACCTTCAGGTCAGGAAACACCATATATTTT
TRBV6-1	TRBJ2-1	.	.	CASSDGGSYNEQFF	TGTGCCAGCAGTGACGGAGGATCCTACAATGAGCAGTTCTTC
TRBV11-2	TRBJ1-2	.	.	CASSQIEGSVLYGYTF	TGTGCCAGCAGCCAAATAGAGGGCTCGGTACTTTATGGCTACACCTTC
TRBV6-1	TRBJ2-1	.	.	CASSDQAAYDTGMFF	TGTGCCAGCAGTGATCAGGCCGCGTATGACACCGGTATGTTCTTC
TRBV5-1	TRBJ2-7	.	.	CASSLTNGLGEQYF	TGCGCCAGCAGCTTGACCAACGGACTTGGGGAGCAGTACTTC
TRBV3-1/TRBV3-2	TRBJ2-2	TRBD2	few	CASSRGLAGEKGGELFF	TGTGCCAGCAGCCGGGGACTAGCGGGAGAAAAGGGCGGGGAGCTGTTTTTT
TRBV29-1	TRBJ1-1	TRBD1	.	CSVTRTGLNTEAFF	TGCAGCGTTACCAGGACAGGACTGAACACTGAAGCTTTCTTT
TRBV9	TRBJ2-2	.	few	CASSADGRAGELFF	TGTGCCAGCAGCGCAGACGGTCGGGCCGGGGAGCTGTTTTTT
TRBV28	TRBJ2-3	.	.	CASISGSVRGTDTQYF	TGTGCCAGTATATCGGGATCCGTGCGGGGCACAGATACGCAGTATTTT
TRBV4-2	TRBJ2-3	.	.	CASSQETESTQYF	TGTGCCAGCAGCCAAGAAACTGAATCTACGCAGTATTTT
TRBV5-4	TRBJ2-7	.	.	CASEEQGIYEQYF	TGTGCCAGCGAGGAACAGGGTATATACGAGCAGTACTTC
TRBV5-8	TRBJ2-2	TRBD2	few	CASSFGGLAGGTGELFF	TGTGCCAGCAGCTTCGGGGGACTAGCGGGAGGGACCGGGGAGCTGTTTTTT
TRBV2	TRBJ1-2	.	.	CASSASRGGGYTF	TGTGCCAGCAGTGCGTCGAGGGGAGGAGGCTACACCTTC
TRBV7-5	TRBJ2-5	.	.	CARSFCSGRLQETQYF	TGTGCCAGAAGCTTCTGTAGCGGGAGACTCCAAGAGACCCAGTACTTC
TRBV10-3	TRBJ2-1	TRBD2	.	CANFPHSGILENEQFF	TGTGCCAACTTCCCTCATAGCGGGATTTTGGAGAATGAGCAGTTCTTC
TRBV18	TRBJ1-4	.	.	CASSPSEGAGLFF	TGTGCCAGCTCACCGTCCGAAGGAGCCGGACTGTTTTTT
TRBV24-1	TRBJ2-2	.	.	CATSDSGGPNTGELFF	TGTGCCACCAGTGACTCCGGGGGGCCCAACACCGGGGAGCTGTTTTTT
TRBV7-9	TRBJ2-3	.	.	CASSFTGGGDTQYF	TGTGCCAGCAGCTTCACAGGGGGGGGAGATACGCAGTATTTT